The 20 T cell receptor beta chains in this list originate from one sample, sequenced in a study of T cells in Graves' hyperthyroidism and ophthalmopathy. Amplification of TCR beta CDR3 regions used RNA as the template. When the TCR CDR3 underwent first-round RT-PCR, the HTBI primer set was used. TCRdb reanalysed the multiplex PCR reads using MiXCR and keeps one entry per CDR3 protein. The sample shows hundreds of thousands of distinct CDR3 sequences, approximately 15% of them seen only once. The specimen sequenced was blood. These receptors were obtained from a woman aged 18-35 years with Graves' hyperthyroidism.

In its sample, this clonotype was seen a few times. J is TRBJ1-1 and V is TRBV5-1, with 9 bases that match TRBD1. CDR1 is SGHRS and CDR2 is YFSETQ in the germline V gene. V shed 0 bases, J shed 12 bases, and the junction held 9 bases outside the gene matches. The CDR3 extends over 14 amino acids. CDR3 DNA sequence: TGCGCCAGCAGCTTGGGGGATACAGGGGGCGAAACTTTCTTT. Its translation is CASSLGDTGGETFF.

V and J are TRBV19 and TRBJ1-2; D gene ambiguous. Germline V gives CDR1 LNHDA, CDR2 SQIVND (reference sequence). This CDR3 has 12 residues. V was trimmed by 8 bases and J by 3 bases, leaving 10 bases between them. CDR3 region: CASGRLYYGYTF. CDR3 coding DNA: TGTGCCAGTGGTCGGTTATACTATGGCTACACCTTC.

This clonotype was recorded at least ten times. The CDR3 bases are TGTGCCAGCACCGAACAGGTTACCTACAATGAGCAGTTCTTC. Its translation is CASTEQVTYNEQFF. V usage is TRBV28 and J usage is TRBJ2-1; possibly TRBD1 for D (5 bases). The CDR3 spans 14 residues. V was shortened by 7 bases and J by 2 bases, with 12 bases between the two germline ends. The germline V gene encodes CDR1 MDHEN and CDR2 SYDVKM.

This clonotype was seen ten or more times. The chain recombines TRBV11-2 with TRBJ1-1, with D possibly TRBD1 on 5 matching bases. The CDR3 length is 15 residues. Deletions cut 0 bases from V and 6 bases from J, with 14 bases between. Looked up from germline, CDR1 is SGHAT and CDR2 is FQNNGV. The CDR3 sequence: CASSLDLRGGPEAFF. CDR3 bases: TGTGCCAGCAGCTTAGATTTACGGGGGGGTCCTGAAGCTTTCTTT.

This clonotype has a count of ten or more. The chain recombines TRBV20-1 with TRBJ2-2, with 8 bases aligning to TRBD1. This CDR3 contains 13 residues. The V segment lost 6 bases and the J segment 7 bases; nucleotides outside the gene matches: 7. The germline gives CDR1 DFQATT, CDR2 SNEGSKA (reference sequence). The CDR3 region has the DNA TGCAGTGCAGCCCGGACAGGGAACGGGGAGCTGTTTTTT. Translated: CSAARTGNGELFF.

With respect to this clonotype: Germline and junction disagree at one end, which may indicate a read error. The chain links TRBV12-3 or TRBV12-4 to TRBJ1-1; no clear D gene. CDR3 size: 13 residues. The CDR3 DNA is TGTGCCAGCAGTTTAAGGACCGGAACTGAAGCTCTCTTT. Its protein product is CASSLRTGTEALF.

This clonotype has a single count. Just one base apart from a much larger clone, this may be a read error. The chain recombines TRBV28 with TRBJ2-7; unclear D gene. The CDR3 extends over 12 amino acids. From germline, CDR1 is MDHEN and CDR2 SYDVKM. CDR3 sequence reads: CASSFPFYGQYF. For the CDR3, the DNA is TGTGCCAGCAGTTTTCCATTCTACGGGCAGTACTTC.

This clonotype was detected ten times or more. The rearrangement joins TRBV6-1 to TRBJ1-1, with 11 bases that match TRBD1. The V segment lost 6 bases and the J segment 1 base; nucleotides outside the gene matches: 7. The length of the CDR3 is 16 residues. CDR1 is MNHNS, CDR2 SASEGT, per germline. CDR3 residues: CASRRDRGWENTEAFF. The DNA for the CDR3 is TGTGCCAGCAGGCGGGACAGGGGGTGGGAGAACACTGAAGCTTTCTTT.

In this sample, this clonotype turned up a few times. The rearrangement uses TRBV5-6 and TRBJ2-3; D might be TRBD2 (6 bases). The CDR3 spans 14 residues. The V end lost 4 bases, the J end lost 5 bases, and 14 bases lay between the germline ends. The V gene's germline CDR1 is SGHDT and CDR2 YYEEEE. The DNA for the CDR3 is TGTGCCAGCAGCAGTAGCGGTTGGAGAGATACGCAGTATTTT. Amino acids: CASSSSGWRDTQYF.

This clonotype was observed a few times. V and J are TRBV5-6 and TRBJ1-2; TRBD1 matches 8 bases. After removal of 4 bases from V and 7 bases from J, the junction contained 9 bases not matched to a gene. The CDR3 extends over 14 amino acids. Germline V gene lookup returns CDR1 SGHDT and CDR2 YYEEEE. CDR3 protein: CASSHDRGGRGYTF. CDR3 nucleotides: TGTGCCAGCAGCCATGACAGGGGAGGTCGTGGCTACACCTTC.

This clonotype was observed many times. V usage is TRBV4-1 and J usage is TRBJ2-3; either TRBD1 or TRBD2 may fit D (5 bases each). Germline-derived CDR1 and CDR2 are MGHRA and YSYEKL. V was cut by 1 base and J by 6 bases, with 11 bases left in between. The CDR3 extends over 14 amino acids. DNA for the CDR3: TGCGCCAGCAGCCAAGTTGGGGGATCGGATACGCAGTATTTT. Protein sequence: CASSQVGGSDTQYF.

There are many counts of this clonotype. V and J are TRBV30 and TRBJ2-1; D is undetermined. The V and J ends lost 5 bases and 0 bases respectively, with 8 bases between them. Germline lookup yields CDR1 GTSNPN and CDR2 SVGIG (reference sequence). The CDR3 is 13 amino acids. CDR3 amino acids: CAWDEASYNEQFF. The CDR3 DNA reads TGTGCCTGGGACGAGGCCTCCTACAATGAGCAGTTCTTC. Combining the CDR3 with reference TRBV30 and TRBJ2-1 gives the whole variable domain SQTIHQWPATLVQPVGSPLSLECTVEGTSNPNLYWYRQAAGRGLQLLFYSVGIGQISSEVPQNLSASRPQDRQFILSSKKLLLSDSGFYLCAWDEASYNEQFFGPGTRLTVL.

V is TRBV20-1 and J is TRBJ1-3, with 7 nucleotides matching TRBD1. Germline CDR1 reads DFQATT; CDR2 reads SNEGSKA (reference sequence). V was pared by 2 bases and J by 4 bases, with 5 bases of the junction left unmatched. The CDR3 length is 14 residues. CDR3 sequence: CSARTGVGGNTIYF. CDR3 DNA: TGCAGTGCTAGAACAGGGGTTGGCGGAAACACCATATATTTT.

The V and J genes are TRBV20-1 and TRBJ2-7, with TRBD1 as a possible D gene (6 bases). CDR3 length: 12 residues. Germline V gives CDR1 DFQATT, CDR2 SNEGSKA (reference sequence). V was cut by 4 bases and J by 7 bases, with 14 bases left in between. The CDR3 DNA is TGCAGTGCTAAGGAACCCCAGGGGGAGCAGTACTTC. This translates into CSAKEPQGEQYF.

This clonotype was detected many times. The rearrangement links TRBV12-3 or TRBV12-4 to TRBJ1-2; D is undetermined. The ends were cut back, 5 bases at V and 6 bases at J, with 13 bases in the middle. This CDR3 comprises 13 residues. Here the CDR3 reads CASSPNRANGYTF. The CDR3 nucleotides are TGTGCCAGCAGTCCGAATAGGGCCAATGGCTACACCTTC.

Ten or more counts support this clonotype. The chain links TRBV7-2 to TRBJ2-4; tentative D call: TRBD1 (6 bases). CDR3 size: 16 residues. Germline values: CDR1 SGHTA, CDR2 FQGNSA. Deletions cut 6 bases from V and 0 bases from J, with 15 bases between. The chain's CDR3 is CASSQGQELAKNIQYF. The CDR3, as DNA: TGTGCCAGCAGTCAGGGGCAGGAACTAGCCAAAAACATTCAGTACTTC.

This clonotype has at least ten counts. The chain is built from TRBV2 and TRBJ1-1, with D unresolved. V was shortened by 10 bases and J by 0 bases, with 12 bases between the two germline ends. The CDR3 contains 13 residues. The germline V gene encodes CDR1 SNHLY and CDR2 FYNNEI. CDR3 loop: CATKTDLNTEAFF. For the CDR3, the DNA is TGTGCCACGAAGACGGATTTGAACACTGAAGCTTTCTTT.

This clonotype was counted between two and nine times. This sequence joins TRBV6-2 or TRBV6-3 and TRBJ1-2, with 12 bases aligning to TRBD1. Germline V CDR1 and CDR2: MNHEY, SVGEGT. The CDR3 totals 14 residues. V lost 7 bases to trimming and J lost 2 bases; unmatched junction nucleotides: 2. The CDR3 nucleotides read TGTGCCAGCACCGGGACAGGGGGCAACTATGGCTACACCTTC. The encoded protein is CASTGTGGNYGYTF.

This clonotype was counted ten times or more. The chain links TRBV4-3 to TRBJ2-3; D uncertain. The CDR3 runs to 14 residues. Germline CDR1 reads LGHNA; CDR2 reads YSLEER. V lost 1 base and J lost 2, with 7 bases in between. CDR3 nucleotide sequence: TGCGCCAGCAGCCAAGGGGGTTACACAGATACGCAGTATTTT. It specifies CASSQGGYTDTQYF.

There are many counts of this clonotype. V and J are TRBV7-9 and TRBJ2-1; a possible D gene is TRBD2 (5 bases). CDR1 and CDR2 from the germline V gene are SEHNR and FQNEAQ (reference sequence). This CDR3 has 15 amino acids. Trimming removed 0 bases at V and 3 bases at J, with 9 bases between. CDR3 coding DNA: TGTGCCAGCAGCTTAGCCTGGACTGGCTACAATGAGCAGTTCTTC. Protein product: CASSLAWTGYNEQFF.